This entry describes one TCR beta chain. Its target is unknown. The assay was immunoSEQ multiplex PCR, and TCRdb's table has in-frame clones only and misses some. The sample includes 160,000 or so clones, about 84% of them seen just once. Genomic DNA for TCR beta libraries, around 2 micrograms, came from cryopreserved PBMCs. The data belong to a study of cytotoxic CD8 clonotypes in ibrutinib-treated CLL. Findings and limits, study-wide: Patients showed higher baseline clonality than age-matched healthy donors, and it tracked circulating CD8+ T-cell counts. The study found clonality rose at ibrutinib response, then fell toward baseline at progression. Sustained-remission patients were sampled at one set of times and progressing patients at different ones.

Germline CDR1 and CDR2: SGHDN and FVKESK. The CDR3 is made up of 11 amino acids. V was pared by 4 bases and J by 12 bases, with 3 bases of the junction left unmatched. Here the sequenced sample was PBMCs, taken after 24 months of ibrutinib treatment. The clonotype comes from a human donor with chronic lymphocytic leukemia. The V call is TRBV14, the J call TRBJ2-1; 7 bases align to TRBD1. Here the CDR3 reads CASSLDRRQFF. In nucleotides, the CDR3 is TGTGCCAGCAGCCTGGACAGGAGGCAGTTCTTC.